The 5 T cell receptor beta chains in this list originate from one sample, sequenced in a study of CD8+CD57+ T cells in acquired aplastic anemia. CDR3 and TCR beta VDJ profiling relied on genomic DNA as the template. Using its own MiXCR run on the reads, TCRdb lists one record per CDR3 protein. The sample holds 150,000 to 200,000 distinct CDR3 sequences, about 60% seen once. What was sequenced was sorted CD4+, CD8+, or CD8+CD57+ T cells (not recorded which) from PBMCs. The receptors shown here come from a human donor in good health.

At least ten counts were recorded for this clonotype. The J gene is TRBJ2-5, the V gene TRBV15; TRBD2 might be the D (5 bases). V was clipped by 3 bases and J by 0 bases, with 20 bases between them. Germline V gene data show CDR1 as LNHNV and CDR2 as YYDKDF (reference sequence). This CDR3 contains 18 residues. The CDR3 bases are TGTGCCACCAGCAGCCCTATGAACGAGGCGGGTTACCAAGAGACCCAGTACTTC. It encodes CATSSPMNEAGYQETQYF. The whole variable domain, remainder taken from reference TRBV15 and TRBJ2-5, is DAMVIQNPRYQVTQFGKPVTLSCSQTLNHNVMYWYQQKSSQAPKLLFHYYDKDFNNEADTPDNFQSRRPNTSFCFLDIRSPGLGDTAMYLCATSSPMNEAGYQETQYFGPGTRLLVL.

The chain combines TRBV29-1 with TRBJ1-1; unclear D gene. The length of the CDR3 is 14 residues. Trimming took off 0 bases at V and 1 base at J, with 9 bases between the two ends. Germline CDR1 is SQVTM and CDR2 is ANQGSEA. CDR3 sequence (DNA): TGCAGCGTTGAAGATCTCCAACGGAACACTGAAGCTTTCTTT. This gives the protein CSVEDLQRNTEAFF.

This clonotype showed up just a few times. A read error is possible here, since a much larger clone lies one base away. This sequence joins TRBV9 and TRBJ1-1; 8 bases line up with TRBD1. Germline CDR1 reads SGDLS; CDR2 reads YYNGEE. The CDR3 has 16 residues. This CDR3 reads CASSVDGGQENTGAFF. The CDR3 bases are TGTGCCAGCAGCGTAGATGGGGGACAGGAGAACACTGGAGCTTTCTTT. Full variable domain (missing parts from reference TRBV9 and TRBJ1-1): DSGVTQTPKHLITATGQRVTLRCSPRSGDLSVYWYQQSLDQGLQFLIQYYNGEERAKGNILERFSAQQFPDLHSELNLSSLELGDSALYFCASSVDGGQENTGAFFGQGTRLTVV.

V is TRBV29-1 and J is TRBJ2-1; 8 positions agree with TRBD2. This CDR3 comprises 14 residues. Germline V gene sequence: CDR1 SQVTM, CDR2 ANQGSEA. J gave up 7 bases and V 5 bases, and 10 bases lay outside the gene matches. Written as DNA, the CDR3 is TGCAGCGTTAGGGGTTTAGCGGGATGGAATGAGCAGTTCTTC. It is translated as CSVRGLAGWNEQFF.

This clonotype has a count of ten or more. V is TRBV19 and J is TRBJ2-1, with 12 bases lining up with TRBD2. This CDR3 is 19 amino acids long. CDR1 LNHDA and CDR2 SQIVND come from the germline V gene (reference sequence). Trimming took 7 bases from V and 2 from J; bases not matched to a gene: 15. In DNA form, the CDR3 reads TGTGCCAGTACCCCATTTTCGCTAGCGGGAGGGCAAGCCTACAATGAGCAGTTCTTC. Protein: CASTPFSLAGGQAYNEQFF.